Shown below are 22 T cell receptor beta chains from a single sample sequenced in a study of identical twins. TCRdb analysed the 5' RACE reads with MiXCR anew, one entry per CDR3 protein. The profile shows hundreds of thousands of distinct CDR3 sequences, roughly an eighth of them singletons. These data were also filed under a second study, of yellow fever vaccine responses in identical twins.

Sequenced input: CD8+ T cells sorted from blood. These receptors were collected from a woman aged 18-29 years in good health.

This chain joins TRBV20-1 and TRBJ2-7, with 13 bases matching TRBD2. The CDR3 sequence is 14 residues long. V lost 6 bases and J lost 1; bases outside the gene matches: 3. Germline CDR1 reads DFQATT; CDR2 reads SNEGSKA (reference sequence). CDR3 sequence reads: CSARLAGGSYEQYF. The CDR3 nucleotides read TGCAGTGCCAGACTAGCGGGAGGTTCCTACGAGCAGTACTTC.

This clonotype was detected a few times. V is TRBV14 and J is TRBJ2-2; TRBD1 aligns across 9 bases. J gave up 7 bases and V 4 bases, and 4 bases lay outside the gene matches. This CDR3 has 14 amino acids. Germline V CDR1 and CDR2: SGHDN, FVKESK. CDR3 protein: CASSRDRADGELFF. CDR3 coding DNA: TGTGCCAGCAGCCGGGACAGGGCGGACGGGGAGCTGTTTTTT.

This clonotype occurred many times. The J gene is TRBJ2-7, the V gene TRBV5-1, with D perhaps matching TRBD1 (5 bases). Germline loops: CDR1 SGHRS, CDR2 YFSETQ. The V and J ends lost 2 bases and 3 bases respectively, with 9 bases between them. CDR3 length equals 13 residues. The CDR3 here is CASSLDSVYEQYF. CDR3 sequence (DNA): TGCGCCAGCAGCTTAGACAGTGTCTACGAGCAGTACTTC.

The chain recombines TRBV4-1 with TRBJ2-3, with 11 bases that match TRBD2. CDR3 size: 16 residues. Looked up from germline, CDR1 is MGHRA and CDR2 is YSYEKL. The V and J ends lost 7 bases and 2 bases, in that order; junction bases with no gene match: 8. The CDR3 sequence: CASNKLAGANTDTQYF. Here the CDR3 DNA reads TGCGCCAGCAACAAACTAGCGGGGGCCAACACAGATACGCAGTATTTT.

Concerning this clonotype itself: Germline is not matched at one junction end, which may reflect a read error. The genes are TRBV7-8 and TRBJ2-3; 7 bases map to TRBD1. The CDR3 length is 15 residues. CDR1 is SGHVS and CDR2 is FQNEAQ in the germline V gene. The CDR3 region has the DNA TGTGCCGGCAGCTTAAGGACAGGATTCACAGATACGCAGTATTTT. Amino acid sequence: CAGSLRTGFTDTQYF.

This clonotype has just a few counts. CDR3 nucleotide sequence: TGTGCCAGCAGCGTAGGAAGAACTAGCGGGAGCTACGAGCAGTACTTC. Translated: CASSVGRTSGSYEQYF. The chain is built from TRBV9 and TRBJ2-7; 11 bases align to TRBD2. Germline loops: CDR1 SGDLS, CDR2 YYNGEE. The ends lost 0 bases at V and 3 bases at J; junction bases unmatched: 5. The CDR3 sequence is 16 residues long.

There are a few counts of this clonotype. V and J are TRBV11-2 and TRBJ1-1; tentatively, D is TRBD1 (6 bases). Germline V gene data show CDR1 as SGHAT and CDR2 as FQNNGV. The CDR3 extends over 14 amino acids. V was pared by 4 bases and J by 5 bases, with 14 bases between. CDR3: CASSSRRGGTEAFF. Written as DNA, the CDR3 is TGTGCCAGCAGCTCCCGACGAGGGGGAACTGAAGCTTTCTTT.

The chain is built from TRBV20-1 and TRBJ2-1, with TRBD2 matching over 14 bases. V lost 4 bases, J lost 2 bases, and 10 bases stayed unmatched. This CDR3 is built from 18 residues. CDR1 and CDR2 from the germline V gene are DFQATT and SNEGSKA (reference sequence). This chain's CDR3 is CSATPGTSGRGTYNEQFF. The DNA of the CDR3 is TGCAGTGCTACTCCCGGGACTAGCGGGAGAGGAACCTACAATGAGCAGTTCTTC.

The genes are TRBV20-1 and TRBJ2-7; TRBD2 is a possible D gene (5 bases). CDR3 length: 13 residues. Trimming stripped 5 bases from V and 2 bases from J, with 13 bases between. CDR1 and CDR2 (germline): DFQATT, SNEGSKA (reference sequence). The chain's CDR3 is CSAGRENAYEQYF. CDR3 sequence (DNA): TGCAGTGCTGGCCGGGAAAACGCCTACGAGCAGTACTTC.

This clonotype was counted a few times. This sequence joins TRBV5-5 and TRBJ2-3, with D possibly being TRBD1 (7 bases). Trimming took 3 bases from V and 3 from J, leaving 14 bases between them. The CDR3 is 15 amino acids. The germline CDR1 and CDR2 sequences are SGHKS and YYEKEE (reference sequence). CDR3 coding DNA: TGTGCCAGCAGCTGGGGGGACAGAGGGACAGATACGCAGTATTTT. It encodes CASSWGDRGTDTQYF.

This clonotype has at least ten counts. The chain's CDR3 is CASSQGGLAYNEQFF. The DNA for the CDR3 is TGCGCCAGCAGCCAGGGAGGACTAGCCTACAATGAGCAGTTCTTC. The V gene is TRBV4-1, the J gene TRBJ2-1; 7 nucleotides align to TRBD2. Germline assignment: CDR1 MGHRA and CDR2 YSYEKL. The CDR3 extends over 15 amino acids. The trim removed 3 bases at V and 2 bases at J, leaving 4 bases unmatched.

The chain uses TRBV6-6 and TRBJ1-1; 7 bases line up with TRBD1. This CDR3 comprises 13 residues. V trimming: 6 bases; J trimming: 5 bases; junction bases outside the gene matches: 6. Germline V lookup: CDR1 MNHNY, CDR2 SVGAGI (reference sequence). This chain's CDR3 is CASRPTGATEAFF. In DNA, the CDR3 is TGTGCCAGCAGACCTACAGGGGCAACTGAAGCTTTCTTT.

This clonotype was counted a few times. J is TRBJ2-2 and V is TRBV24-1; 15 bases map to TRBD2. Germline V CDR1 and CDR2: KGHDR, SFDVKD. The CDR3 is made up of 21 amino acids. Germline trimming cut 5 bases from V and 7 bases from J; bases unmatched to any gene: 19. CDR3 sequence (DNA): TGTGCCACCAGTGGTGAAGAATGGACTAGCGGGAGGGCCTTGGGGGACGGGGAGCTGTTTTTT. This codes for CATSGEEWTSGRALGDGELFF.

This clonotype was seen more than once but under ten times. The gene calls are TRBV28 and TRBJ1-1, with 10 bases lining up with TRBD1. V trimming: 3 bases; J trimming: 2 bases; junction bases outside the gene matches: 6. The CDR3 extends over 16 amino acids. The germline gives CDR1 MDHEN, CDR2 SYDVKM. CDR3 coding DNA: TGTGCCAGCAGTTTTCGGGACAGGGGTATAAACACTGAAGCTTTCTTT. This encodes CASSFRDRGINTEAFF. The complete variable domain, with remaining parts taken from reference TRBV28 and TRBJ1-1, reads DVKVTQSSRYLVKRTGEKVFLECVQDMDHENMFWYRQDPGLGLRLIYFSYDVKMKEKGDIPEGYSVSREKKERFSLILESASTNQTSMYLCASSFRDRGINTEAFFGQGTRLTVV.

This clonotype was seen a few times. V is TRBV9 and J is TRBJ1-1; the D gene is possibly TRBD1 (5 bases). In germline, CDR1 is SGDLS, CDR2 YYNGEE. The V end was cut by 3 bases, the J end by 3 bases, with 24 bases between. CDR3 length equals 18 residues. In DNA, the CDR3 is TGTGCCAGCAGCGACCATAAACAGGACCTCCGCACCCACACTGAAGCTTTCTTT. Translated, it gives CASSDHKQDLRTHTEAFF.

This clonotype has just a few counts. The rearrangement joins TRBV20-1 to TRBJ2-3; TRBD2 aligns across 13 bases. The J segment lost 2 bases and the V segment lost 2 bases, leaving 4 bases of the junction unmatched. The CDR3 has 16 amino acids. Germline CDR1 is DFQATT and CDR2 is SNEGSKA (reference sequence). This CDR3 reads CSARPTSGRLTDTQYF. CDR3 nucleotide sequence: TGCAGTGCTAGACCGACTAGCGGGAGGCTCACAGATACGCAGTATTTT.

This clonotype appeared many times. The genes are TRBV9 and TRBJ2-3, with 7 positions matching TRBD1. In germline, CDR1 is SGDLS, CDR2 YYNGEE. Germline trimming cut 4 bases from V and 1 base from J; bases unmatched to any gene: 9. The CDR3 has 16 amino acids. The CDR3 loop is CASSHSRQGGTDTQYF. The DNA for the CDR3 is TGTGCCAGCAGCCATAGTCGACAGGGCGGCACAGATACGCAGTATTTT.

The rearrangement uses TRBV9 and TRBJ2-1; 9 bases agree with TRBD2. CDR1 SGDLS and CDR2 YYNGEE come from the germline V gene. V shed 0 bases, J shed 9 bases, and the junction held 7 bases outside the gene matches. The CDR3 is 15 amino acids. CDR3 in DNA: TGTGCCAGCAGCGTAGAGGACGGGACTAGCCTTGAGCAGTTCTTC. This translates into CASSVEDGTSLEQFF.

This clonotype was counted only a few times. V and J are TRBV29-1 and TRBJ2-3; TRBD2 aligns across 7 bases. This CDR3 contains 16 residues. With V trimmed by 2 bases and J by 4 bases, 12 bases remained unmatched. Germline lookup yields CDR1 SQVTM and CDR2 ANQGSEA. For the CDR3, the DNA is TGCAGCGTTGAACCCTCCTGGGAGGGTGACGCAGATACGCAGTATTTT. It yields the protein CSVEPSWEGDADTQYF.

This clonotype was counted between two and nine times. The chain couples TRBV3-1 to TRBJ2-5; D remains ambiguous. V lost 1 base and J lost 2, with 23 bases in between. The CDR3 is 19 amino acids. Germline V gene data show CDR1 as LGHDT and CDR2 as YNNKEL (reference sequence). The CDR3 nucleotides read TGTGCCAGCAGCCAAGTACAATTTACACGTCCTCGAGGACAAGAGACCCAGTACTTC. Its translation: CASSQVQFTRPRGQETQYF.

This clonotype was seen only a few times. The DNA of the CDR3 is TGTGCCAGCAGTCCCTGGACTAGCGGTTACGAGCAGTACGTC. Encoded protein: CASSPWTSGYEQYV. The chain employs TRBV2 and TRBJ2-7; 10 bases are a match to TRBD2. Per the germline V gene, CDR1 is SNHLY and CDR2 is FYNNEI. The junction had 5 bases not matched to a gene; V was cut back by 5 bases and J by 4 bases. The CDR3 is 14 residues long.

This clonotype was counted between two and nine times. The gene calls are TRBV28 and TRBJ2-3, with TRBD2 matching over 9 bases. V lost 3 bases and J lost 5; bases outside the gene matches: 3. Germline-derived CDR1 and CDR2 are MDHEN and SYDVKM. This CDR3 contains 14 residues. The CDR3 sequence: CASSFGLARDTQYF. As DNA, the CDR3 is TGTGCCAGCAGTTTTGGACTAGCGAGAGATACGCAGTATTTT.